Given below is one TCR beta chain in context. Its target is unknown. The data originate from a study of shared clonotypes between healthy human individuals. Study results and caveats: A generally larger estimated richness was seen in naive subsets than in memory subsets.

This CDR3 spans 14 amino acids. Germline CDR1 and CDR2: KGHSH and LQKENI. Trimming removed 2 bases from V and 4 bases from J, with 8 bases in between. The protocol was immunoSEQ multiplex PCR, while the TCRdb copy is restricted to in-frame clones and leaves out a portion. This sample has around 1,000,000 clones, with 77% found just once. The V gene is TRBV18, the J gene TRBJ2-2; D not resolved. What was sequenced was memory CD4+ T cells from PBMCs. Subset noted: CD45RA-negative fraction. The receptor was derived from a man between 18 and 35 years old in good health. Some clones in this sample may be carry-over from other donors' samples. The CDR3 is CASSPGLGTGELFF. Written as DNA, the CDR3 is TGTGCCAGCTCACCAGGGTTGGGCACCGGGGAGCTGTTTTTT.